This T cell receptor beta chain was obtained from a study of blood T cell repertoires in COVID-19. This table comes from immunoSEQ multiplex PCR, and its TCRdb copy is limited to in-frame clones, with some not included. The sample has about 55,000 clones, approximately 82% seen once. Germline V gene lookup returns CDR1 SGHTA and CDR2 FQGNSA. V was pared by 4 bases and J by 2 bases, with 5 bases of the junction left unmatched. The length of the CDR3 is 15 residues. This clone appeared a few times. Material for sequencing was peripheral blood. The source of this sequence is a human donor in a cohort sampled during active COVID-19. The genes are TRBV7-2 and TRBJ2-1, with 7 bases that match TRBD1. CDR3: CASSYTGTAYNEQFF. The CDR3 DNA reads TGTGCCAGCAGCTACACCGGGACAGCCTACAATGAGCAGTTCTTC. Based on the CDR3 plus reference TRBV7-2 and TRBJ2-1, the full variable domain is GAGVSQSPSNKVTEKGKDVELRCDPISGHTALYWYRQSLGQGLEFLIYFQGNSAPDKSGLPSDRFSAERTGGSVSTLTIQRTQQEDSAVYLCASSYTGTAYNEQFFGPGTRLTVL.